This passage covers 14 T cell receptor beta chains from one sample sequenced in a study of cytomegalovirus exposure and HLA in healthy donors (TCRdb year 2017). Library method: the immunoSEQ multiplex PCR assay. For the multiplex PCR, a mixture combining 60 forward primers for TCR Vbeta segments and 13 reverse primers for TCR Jbeta segments was used. TCRdb retrieved this table from immuneACCESS and kept in-frame rearrangements only. Not all clones are present; in checked studies, unresolved V genes account for under half, and no reason is known for the remainder. A total of roughly 220,000 clones appear in this sample, about 82% of them only once. Of the sample, 2.9% falls within the top ten clones. Sequenced input: PBMCs. The receptors come from a man aged 25-45 years in good health and CMV-seronegative.

This chain joins TRBV7-2 and TRBJ1-1; D might be TRBD1 (5 bases). The V and J ends lost 5 bases and 5 bases respectively, with 12 bases between them. The CDR3 contains 13 residues. The V gene's germline CDR1 is SGHTA and CDR2 FQGNSA. The CDR3 region is CASSPTGDTEAFF. As DNA, the CDR3 is TGTGCCAGCAGCCCAACAGGAGATACTGAAGCTTTCTTT.

The rearrangement links TRBV21-1 to TRBJ2-1; TRBD2, the table's D call, lacks a check against the DNA. TRBV21-1 represents a pseudogene. The CDR3 has 13 amino acids. The DNA for the CDR3 is TGTGCCAGACGACGGAGCTCCTACAATGAGCAGTTCTTC. Translating gives CARRRSSYNEQFF.

The gene calls are TRBV12-5 and TRBJ2-7; D might be TRBD1 (6 bases). This CDR3 region has 17 residues. V lost 0 bases and J 0 bases, leaving 15 bases between the germline ends. The germline gives CDR1 LGHNT, CDR2 FRNRAP. The CDR3 loop reads CASGLVRWDISSYEQYF. CDR3 nucleotide sequence: TGTGCTAGTGGTTTGGTACGATGGGACATTAGCTCCTACGAGCAGTACTTC.

CDR3 DNA sequence: TGTGCCAGCAGCTCGACAGGTTATGGCTACACCTTC. Amino acids: CASSSTGYGYTF. This chain joins TRBV7-2 and TRBJ1-2, with D possibly matching TRBD1 (6 bases). This CDR3 is built from 12 residues. The germline V gene encodes CDR1 SGHTA and CDR2 FQGNSA. The V and J ends lost 4 bases and 5 bases respectively, with 8 bases between them.

The V call is TRBV7-9, the J call TRBJ2-7, with D possibly matching TRBD2 (5 bases). This CDR3 has 13 amino acids. Germline V CDR1 and CDR2: SEHNR, FQNEAQ (reference sequence). Trimming pared 3 bases from V and 2 bases from J, leaving 8 bases between. CDR3 protein: CASSFGGTYEQYF. The CDR3 DNA follows: TGTGCCAGCAGCTTTGGAGGAACCTACGAGCAGTACTTC.

This chain joins TRBV5-1 and TRBJ2-7; 10 nucleotides agree with TRBD1. The CDR3 loop spans 16 amino acids. Trimming removed 3 bases from V and 4 bases from J; junction bases left unmatched: 10. Germline loops: CDR1 SGHRS, CDR2 YFSETQ. CDR3: CASSWTGTGVPYEQYF. The CDR3 coding sequence is TGCGCCAGCAGCTGGACCGGGACAGGGGTCCCGTACGAGCAGTACTTC.

The CDR3 loop reads CASSTSGGKDTQYF. The CDR3 region has the DNA TGTGCCAGCAGCACTAGCGGGGGGAAAGATACGCAGTATTTT. This chain joins TRBV7-2 and TRBJ2-3; 12 bases match TRBD2. CDR1 SGHTA and CDR2 FQGNSA come from the germline V gene. The trim removed 5 bases at V and 5 bases at J, leaving 2 bases unmatched. There are 14 residues in the CDR3.

The gene calls are TRBV28 and TRBJ1-1; D is perhaps TRBD1 (5 bases). Germline V lookup: CDR1 MDHEN, CDR2 SYDVKM. Trimming pared 0 bases from V and 0 bases from J, leaving 11 bases between. CDR3 length: 16 amino acids. The CDR3 nucleotides are TGTGCCAGCAGTTTATGGGGGCGCGGGATGAACACTGAAGCTTTCTTT. Amino acids: CASSLWGRGMNTEAFF.

The chain recombines TRBV6-5 with TRBJ2-5; D is perhaps TRBD1 (5 bases). The CDR3 runs to 15 residues. Germline V gene sequence: CDR1 MNHEY, CDR2 SVGAGI. V lost 6 bases, J lost 2 bases, and 16 bases lay in between. Here the CDR3 DNA reads TGTGCCAGCAGCCCTTCCTGGGGCAGACAAGAGACCCAGTACTTC. Translation: CASSPSWGRQETQYF.

This sequence joins TRBV4-1 and TRBJ2-1; the D is unclear. Trimming cost V 4 bases and J 9 bases, with 7 bases left between them. The CDR3 loop spans 11 amino acids. CDR1 and CDR2 (germline): MGHRA, YSYEKL. The chain's CDR3 is CASSLAGEQFF. Written as DNA, the CDR3 is TGCGCCAGCAGCCTCGCCGGTGAGCAGTTCTTC.

The chain is built from TRBV2 and TRBJ1-5, with 8 bases aligning to TRBD1. Germline lookup yields CDR1 SNHLY and CDR2 FYNNEI. The CDR3 consists of 14 residues. After removal of 7 bases from V and 4 bases from J, the junction contained 6 bases not matched to a gene. The CDR3 loop reads CASNLRDRNQPQHF. The CDR3 bases are TGTGCCAGCAACCTCCGGGACAGGAATCAGCCCCAGCATTTT.

V gene TRBV6-6 combines with J gene TRBJ2-7; a possible D gene is TRBD1 (6 bases). V was trimmed by 4 bases and J by 4 bases, leaving 14 bases between them. CDR3 size: 14 residues. CDR1 is MNHNY and CDR2 is SVGAGI in the germline V gene (reference sequence). The CDR3 loop is CASSSGTRNYEQYF. The DNA for the CDR3 is TGTGCCAGCAGTTCCGGGACAAGAAATTACGAGCAGTACTTC.

V gene TRBV19 combines with J gene TRBJ1-5; 9 positions agree with TRBD1. The CDR3 has 14 amino acids. Germline CDR1 is LNHDA and CDR2 is SQIVND (reference sequence). V shed 9 bases and J 6 bases; nucleotides not matched to a gene: 9. The CDR3 nucleotides read TGTGCCAGCATGACAGGGGGAGGGAGTCAGCCCCAGCATTTT. This encodes CASMTGGGSQPQHF.

The CDR3, as DNA: TGTGCCAGCAGCTTATCGAGTCACTGTGGGGGAGGGTTTGGAAATCAGCCCCAGCATTTT. Residues: CASSLSSHCGGGFGNQPQHF. The rearrangement joins TRBV7-3 to TRBJ1-5; D is possibly TRBD1 (5 bases). Between the trimmed V and J ends, which lost 2 bases and 4 bases, there was a span of 27 bases. Looked up from germline, CDR1 is SGHTA and CDR2 is FQGTGA. CDR3 length: 20 amino acids. The full variable domain, with the rest looked up from reference TRBV7-3 and TRBJ1-5, is GAGVSQTPSNKVTEKGKYVELRCDPISGHTALYWYRQSLGQGPEFLIYFQGTGAADDSGLPNDRFFAVRPEGSVSTLKIQRTERGDSAVYLCASSLSSHCGGGFGNQPQHFGDGTRLSIL.